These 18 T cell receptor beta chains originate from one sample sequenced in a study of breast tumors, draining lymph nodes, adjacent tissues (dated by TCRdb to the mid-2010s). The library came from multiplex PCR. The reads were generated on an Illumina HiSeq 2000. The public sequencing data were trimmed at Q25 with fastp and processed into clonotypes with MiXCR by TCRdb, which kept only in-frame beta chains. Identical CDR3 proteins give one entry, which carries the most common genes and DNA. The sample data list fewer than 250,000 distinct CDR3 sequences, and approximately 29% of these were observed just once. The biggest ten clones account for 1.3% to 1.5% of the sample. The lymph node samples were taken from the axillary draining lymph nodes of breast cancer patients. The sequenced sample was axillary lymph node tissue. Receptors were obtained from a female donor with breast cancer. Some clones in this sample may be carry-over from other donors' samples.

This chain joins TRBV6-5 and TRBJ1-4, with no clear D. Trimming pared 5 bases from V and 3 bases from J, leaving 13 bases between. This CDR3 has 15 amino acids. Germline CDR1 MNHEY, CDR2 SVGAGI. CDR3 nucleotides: TGTGCCAGCAGTCACGGCGGTAGGCCTAATGAAAAACTGTTTTTT. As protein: CASSHGGRPNEKLFF.

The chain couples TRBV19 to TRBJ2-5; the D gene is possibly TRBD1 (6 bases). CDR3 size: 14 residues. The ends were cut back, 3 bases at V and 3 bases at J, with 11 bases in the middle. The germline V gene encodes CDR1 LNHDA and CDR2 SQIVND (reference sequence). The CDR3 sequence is CASSIHRDEETQYF. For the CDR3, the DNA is TGTGCCAGTAGTATCCACAGGGACGAAGAGACCCAGTACTTC.

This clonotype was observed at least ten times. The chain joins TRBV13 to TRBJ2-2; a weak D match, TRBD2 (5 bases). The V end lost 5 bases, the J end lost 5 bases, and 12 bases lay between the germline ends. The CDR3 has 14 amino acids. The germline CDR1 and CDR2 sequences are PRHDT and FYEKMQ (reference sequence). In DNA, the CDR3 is TGTGCCAGCAGCGGCCGGACTGGAACCGGGGAGCTGTTTTTT. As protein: CASSGRTGTGELFF.

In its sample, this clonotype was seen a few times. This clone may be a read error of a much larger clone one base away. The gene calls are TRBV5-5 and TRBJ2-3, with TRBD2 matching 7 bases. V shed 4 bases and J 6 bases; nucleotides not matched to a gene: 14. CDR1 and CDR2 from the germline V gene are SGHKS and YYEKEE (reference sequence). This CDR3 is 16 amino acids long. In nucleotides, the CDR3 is TGTGCCAGCAGCATTGGGACTGGCGGGAGTTTTGATACGCAGTATTTT. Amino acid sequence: CASSIGTGGSFDTQYF.

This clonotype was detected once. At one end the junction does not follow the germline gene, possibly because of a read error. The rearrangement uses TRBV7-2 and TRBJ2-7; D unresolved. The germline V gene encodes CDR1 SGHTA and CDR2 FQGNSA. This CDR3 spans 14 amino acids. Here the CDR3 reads CASSLRLRYYERYF. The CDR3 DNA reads TGTGCCAGCAGCTTAAGGCTAAGGTACTATGAGCGGTACTTC.

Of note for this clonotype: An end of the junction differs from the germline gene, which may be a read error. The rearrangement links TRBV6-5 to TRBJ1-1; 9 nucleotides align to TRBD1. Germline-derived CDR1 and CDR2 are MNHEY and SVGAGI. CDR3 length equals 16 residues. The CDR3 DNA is TGTGCCAGCAGTTCTTCCGGGACAGGGACGAACATTGAAGCTTTCTTT. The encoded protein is CASSSSGTGTNIEAFF.

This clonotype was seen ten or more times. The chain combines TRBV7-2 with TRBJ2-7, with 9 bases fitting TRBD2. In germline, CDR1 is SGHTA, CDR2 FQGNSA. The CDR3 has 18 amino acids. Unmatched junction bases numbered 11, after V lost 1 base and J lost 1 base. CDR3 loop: CASSLEASGITLSYEQYF. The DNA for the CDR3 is TGTGCCAGCAGCTTAGAAGCTAGCGGGATCACCCTATCCTACGAGCAGTACTTC.

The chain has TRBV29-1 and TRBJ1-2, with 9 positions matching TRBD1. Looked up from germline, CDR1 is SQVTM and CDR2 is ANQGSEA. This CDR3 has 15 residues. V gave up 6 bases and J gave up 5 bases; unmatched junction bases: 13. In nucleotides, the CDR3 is TGCAGCGTGGGCACTAGAGGTGGGACAGGGTATGGCTACACCTTC. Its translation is CSVGTRGGTGYGYTF.

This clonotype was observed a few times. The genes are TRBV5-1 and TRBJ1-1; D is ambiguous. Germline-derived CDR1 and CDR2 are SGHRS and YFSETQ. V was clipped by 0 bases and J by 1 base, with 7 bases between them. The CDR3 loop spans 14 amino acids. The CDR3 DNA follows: TGCGCCAGCAGCTTGGAGGCGAGGAACACTGAAGCTTTCTTT. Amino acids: CASSLEARNTEAFF.

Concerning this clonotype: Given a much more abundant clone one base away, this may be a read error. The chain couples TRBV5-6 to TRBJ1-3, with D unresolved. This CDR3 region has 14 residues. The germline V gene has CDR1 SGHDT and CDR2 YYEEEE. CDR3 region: CASSLGRLGNAIYF. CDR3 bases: TGTGCCAGCAGCTTGGGCAGGCTTGGAAACGCCATATATTTT. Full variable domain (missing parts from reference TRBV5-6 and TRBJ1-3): DAGVTQSPTHLIKTRGQQVTLRCSPKSGHDTVSWYQQALGQGPQFIFQYYEEEERQRGNFPDRFSGHQFPNYSSELNVNALLLGDSALYLCASSLGRLGNAIYFGEGSWLTVV.

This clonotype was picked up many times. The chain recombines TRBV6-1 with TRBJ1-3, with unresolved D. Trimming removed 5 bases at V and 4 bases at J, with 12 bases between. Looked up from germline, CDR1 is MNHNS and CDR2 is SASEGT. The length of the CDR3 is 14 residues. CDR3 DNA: TGTGCCAGCAGTAGTCGGGTCGGGGGAAACACCATATATTTT. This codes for CASSSRVGGNTIYF.

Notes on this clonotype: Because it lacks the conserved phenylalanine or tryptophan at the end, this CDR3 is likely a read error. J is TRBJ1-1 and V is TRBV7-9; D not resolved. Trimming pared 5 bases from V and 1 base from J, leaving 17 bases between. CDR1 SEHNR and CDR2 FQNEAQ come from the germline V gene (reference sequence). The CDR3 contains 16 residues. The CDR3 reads CASSTMGLHGNTEAFL. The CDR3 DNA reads TGTGCCAGCAGCACAATGGGGTTGCATGGGAACACTGAAGCTTTCTTG.

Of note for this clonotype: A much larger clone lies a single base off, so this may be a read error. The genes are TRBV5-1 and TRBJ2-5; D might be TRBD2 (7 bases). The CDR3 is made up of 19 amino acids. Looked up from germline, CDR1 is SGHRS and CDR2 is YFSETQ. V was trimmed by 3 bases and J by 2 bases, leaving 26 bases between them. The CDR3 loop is CASSYIQRLGGGGQETQYF. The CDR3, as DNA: TGCGCCAGCAGCTACATACAAAGACTAGGGGGAGGGGGTCAAGAGACCCAGTACTTC.

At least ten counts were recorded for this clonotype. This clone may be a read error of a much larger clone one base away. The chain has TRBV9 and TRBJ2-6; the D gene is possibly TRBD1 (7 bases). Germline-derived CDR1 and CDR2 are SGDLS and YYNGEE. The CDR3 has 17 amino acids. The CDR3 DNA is TGTGCCAGCAGCGCCAGCCTCAGGGGGGCTGGGGCCACCGTCCTGACTTTC. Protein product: CASSASLRGAGATVLTF.

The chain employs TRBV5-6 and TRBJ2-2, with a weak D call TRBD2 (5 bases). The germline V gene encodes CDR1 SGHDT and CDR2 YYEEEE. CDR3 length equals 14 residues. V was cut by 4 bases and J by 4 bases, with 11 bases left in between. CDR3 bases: TGTGCCAGCAGCGGGAGTACGACCACCGGGGAGCTGTTTTTT. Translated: CASSGSTTTGELFF.

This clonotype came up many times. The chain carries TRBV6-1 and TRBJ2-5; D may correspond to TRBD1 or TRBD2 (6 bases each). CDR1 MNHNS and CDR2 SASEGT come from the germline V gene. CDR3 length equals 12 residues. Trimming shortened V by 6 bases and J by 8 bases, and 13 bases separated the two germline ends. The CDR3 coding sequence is TGTGCCAGCAGGCGGGCCGGGGGCACCCAGTACTTC. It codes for CASRRAGGTQYF.

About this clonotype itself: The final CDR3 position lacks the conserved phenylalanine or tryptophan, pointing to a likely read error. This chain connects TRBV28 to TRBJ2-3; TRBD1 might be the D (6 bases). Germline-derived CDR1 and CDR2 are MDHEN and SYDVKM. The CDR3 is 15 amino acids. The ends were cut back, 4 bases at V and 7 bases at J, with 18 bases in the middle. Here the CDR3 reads CASSSGGADYNTQYL. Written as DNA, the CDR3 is TGTGCCAGCAGTTCTGGGGGCGCTGACTACAATACGCAGTATCTT.

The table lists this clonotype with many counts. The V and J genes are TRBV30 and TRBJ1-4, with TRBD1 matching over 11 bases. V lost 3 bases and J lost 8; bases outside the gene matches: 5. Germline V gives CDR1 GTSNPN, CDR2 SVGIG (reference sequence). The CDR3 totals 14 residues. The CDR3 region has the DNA TGTGCCTGGAGCCGGGACAGGGGGTACGAAAAACTGTTTTTT. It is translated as CAWSRDRGYEKLFF.